Presented here are 13 T cell receptor beta chains from one specimen sequenced in a study of T cell responses to AZD1222 COVID-19 vaccine. The table came from immunoSEQ multiplex PCR; TCRdb's copy has only in-frame clones and leaves some out. The sample lists roughly 130,000 clones; around 87% were seen once. This specimen consisted of peripheral blood, obtained on day 0 of AZD1222 vaccination. These receptors were obtained from an adult in good health.

The chain combines TRBV7-3 with TRBJ1-4; D is ambiguous. The CDR3 loop spans 13 amino acids. CDR1 is SGHTA, CDR2 FQGTGA, per germline. The V end lost 5 bases, the J end lost 6 bases, and 10 bases lay between the germline ends. The CDR3 sequence is CASSLGPHEKLFF. In DNA, the CDR3 is TGTGCCAGCAGCCTCGGGCCCCATGAAAAACTGTTTTTT.

On this clone itself: The sample contains more than one DNA sequence encoding this CDR3. V and J are TRBV28 and TRBJ1-1; unclear D gene. Germline-derived CDR1 and CDR2 are MDHEN and SYDVKM. V gave up 6 bases and J gave up 5 bases, with 10 bases separating them. The CDR3 totals 12 residues. Written as DNA, the CDR3 is TGTGCCAGCAGCTTAAGGGAGACTGAAGCTTTCTTT. Translated, it gives CASSLRETEAFF.

This sequence joins TRBV6-5 and TRBJ1-6; 7 nucleotides match TRBD1. The CDR3 runs to 14 residues. The junction had 4 bases not matched to a gene; V was cut back by 7 bases and J by 4 bases. Germline V gene lookup returns CDR1 MNHEY and CDR2 SVGAGI. CDR3 residues: CASTGTDYNSPLHF. The CDR3 DNA sequence: TGTGCCAGCACAGGGACAGATTATAATTCACCCCTCCACTTT.

The chain recombines TRBV9 with TRBJ1-2, with 7 bases aligning to TRBD1. Germline CDR1 SGDLS, CDR2 YYNGEE. Trimming at V came to 4 bases and at J to 8 bases, leaving 8 bases not matched to a gene. There are 13 residues in the CDR3. For the CDR3, the DNA is TGTGCCAGCAGCCCCCGACAGGGTCAAGGCTACACCTTC. It yields the protein CASSPRQGQGYTF.

This sequence joins TRBV27 and TRBJ2-2; tentative D call: TRBD1 (6 bases). Germline CDR1 MNHEY, CDR2 SMNVEV (reference sequence). Trimming cost V 3 bases and J 4 bases, with 9 bases left between them. This CDR3 is 14 amino acids long. The CDR3 spells CASSFLRGTGELFF. CDR3 nucleotide sequence: TGTGCCAGCAGTTTCCTCAGGGGCACCGGGGAGCTGTTTTTT.

V is TRBV7-3 and J is TRBJ2-2; 14 nucleotides agree with TRBD2. CDR1 and CDR2 (germline): SGHTA, FQGTGA. The CDR3 loop spans 15 amino acids. Trimming cost V 5 bases and J 6 bases; bases outside gene matches: 2. The CDR3 loop reads CASSEGLAGAGELFF. CDR3 DNA: TGTGCCAGCAGCGAGGGACTAGCGGGGGCCGGGGAGCTGTTTTTT.

This clone was seen more than once but under ten times. Other DNA sequences in this sample translate to the same CDR3. The V gene is TRBV5-1, the J gene TRBJ1-2, with D perhaps matching TRBD1 (6 bases). This CDR3 has 13 amino acids. Germline values: CDR1 SGHRS, CDR2 YFSETQ. V gave up 0 bases and J gave up 6 bases, with 9 bases separating them. The CDR3 sequence: CASSLGRGDGYTF. For the CDR3, the DNA is TGCGCCAGCAGCTTGGGCAGGGGTGATGGCTACACCTTC.

The V call is TRBV5-1, the J call TRBJ2-1, with 7 positions matching TRBD1. The CDR3 sequence is 15 residues long. V shed 5 bases, J shed 9 bases, and the junction held 14 bases outside the gene matches. Looked up from germline, CDR1 is SGHRS and CDR2 is YFSETQ. This chain's CDR3 is CASSSGTALSLEQFF. The CDR3 DNA is TGCGCCAGCAGTTCCGGGACAGCCCTTTCTCTTGAGCAGTTCTTC. The full variable domain, completed using reference TRBV5-1 and TRBJ2-1, is KAGVTQTPRYLIKTRGQQVTLSCSPISGHRSVSWYQQTPGQGLQFLFEYFSETQRNKGNFPGRFSGRQFSNSRSEMNVSTLELGDSALYLCASSSGTALSLEQFFGPGTRLTVL.

The chain is built from TRBV13 and TRBJ2-7; TRBD2 matches at 7 bases. CDR3 length: 14 residues. The V gene end was trimmed by 3 bases and the J gene end by 4 bases; junction bases not matched to a gene: 6. Germline CDR1 and CDR2: PRHDT and FYEKMQ (reference sequence). Here the CDR3 reads CASSLGGGGYEQYF. In nucleotides, the CDR3 is TGTGCCAGCAGCTTGGGCGGGGGAGGGTACGAGCAGTACTTC. Full variable domain (outside the CDR3, taken from reference TRBV13 and TRBJ2-7): AAGVIQSPRHLIKEKRETATLKCYPIPRHDTVYWYQQGPGQDPQFLISFYEKMQSDKGSIPDRFSAQQFSDYHSELNMSSLELGDSALYFCASSLGGGGYEQYFGPGTRLTVT.

V usage is TRBV5-4 and J usage is TRBJ1-2; 10 bases line up with TRBD1. Losses at the gene ends were 5 bases for V and 7 bases for J; bases not matched to a gene: 2. The CDR3 contains 12 residues. Per germline, CDR1 SGHNT and CDR2 YYREEE (reference sequence). CDR3 nucleotides: TGTGCCAGCAGGGGGACAGGGGTTGGCTACACCTTC. The encoded protein is CASRGTGVGYTF.

The rearrangement joins TRBV5-1 to TRBJ2-7, with TRBD2 as a possible D gene (5 bases). Per the germline V gene, CDR1 is SGHRS and CDR2 is YFSETQ. This CDR3 has 14 residues. V was clipped by 5 bases and J by 3 bases, with 15 bases between them. The CDR3 here is CASRQRYGVYEQYF. In nucleotides, the CDR3 is TGCGCCAGCAGACAGAGATACGGGGTCTACGAGCAGTACTTC. The entire variable domain, with the rest obtained from reference TRBV5-1 and TRBJ2-7, is as follows: KAGVTQTPRYLIKTRGQQVTLSCSPISGHRSVSWYQQTPGQGLQFLFEYFSETQRNKGNFPGRFSGRQFSNSRSEMNVSTLELGDSALYLCASRQRYGVYEQYFGPGTRLTVT.

The chain recombines TRBV2 with TRBJ1-6; no definite D call. Germline assignment: CDR1 SNHLY and CDR2 FYNNEI. This CDR3 has 13 residues. The V end lost 4 bases, the J end lost 6 bases, and 7 bases lay between the germline ends. CDR3 protein: CASSAGPNSPLHF. The CDR3 coding sequence is TGTGCCAGCAGTGCCGGCCCTAATTCACCCCTCCACTTT. Variable domain in full (rest from reference TRBV2 and TRBJ1-6): EPEVTQTPSHQVTQMGQEVILRCVPISNHLYFYWYRQILGQKVEFLVSFYNNEISEKSEIFDDQFSVERPDGSNFTLKIRSTKLEDSAMYFCASSAGPNSPLHFGNGTRLTVT.

The gene calls are TRBV6-2 or TRBV6-3 and TRBJ2-1, with D maybe TRBD1 (5 bases). There are 12 residues in the CDR3. Trimming removed 3 bases from V and 13 bases from J, with 13 bases in between. Germline lookup yields CDR1 MNHEY and CDR2 SVGEGT. The CDR3: CASSYQGNQQFF. CDR3 coding DNA: TGTGCCAGCAGTTATCAGGGCAATCAACAGTTCTTC.